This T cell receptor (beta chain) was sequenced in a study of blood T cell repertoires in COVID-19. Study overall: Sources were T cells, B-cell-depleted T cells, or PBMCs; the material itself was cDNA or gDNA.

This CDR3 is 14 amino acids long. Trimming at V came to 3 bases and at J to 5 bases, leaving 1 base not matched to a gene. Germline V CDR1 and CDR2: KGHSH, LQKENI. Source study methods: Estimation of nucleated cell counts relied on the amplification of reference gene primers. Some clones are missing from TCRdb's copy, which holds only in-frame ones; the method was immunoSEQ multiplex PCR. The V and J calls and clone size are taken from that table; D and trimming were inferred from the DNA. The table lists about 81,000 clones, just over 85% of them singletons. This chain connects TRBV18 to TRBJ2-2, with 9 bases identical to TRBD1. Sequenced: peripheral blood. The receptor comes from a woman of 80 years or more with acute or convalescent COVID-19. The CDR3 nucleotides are TGTGCCAGCTCACCGGACAGGGGTACCGGGGAGCTGTTTTTT. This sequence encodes CASSPDRGTGELFF.